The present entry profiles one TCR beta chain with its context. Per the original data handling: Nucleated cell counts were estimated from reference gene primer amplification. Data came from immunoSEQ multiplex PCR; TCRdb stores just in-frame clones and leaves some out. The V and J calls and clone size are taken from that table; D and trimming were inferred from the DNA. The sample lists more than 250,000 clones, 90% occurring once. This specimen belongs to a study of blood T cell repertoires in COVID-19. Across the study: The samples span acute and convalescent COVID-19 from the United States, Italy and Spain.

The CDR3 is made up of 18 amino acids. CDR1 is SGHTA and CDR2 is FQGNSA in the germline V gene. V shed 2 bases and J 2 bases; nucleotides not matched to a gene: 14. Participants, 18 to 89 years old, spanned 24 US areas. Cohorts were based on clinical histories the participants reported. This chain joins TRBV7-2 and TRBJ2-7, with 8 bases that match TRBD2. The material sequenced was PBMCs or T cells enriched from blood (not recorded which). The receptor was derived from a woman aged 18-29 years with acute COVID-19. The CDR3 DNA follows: TGTGCCAGCAGCTTACGGAGGGGTTCCCGGGAGGGCCCCTACGAGCAGTACTTC. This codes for CASSLRRGSREGPYEQYF.